The entry below gives a single T cell receptor beta chain sequence along with its context. Its matching antigen is unknown. Unmatched junction bases numbered 7, after V lost 4 bases and J lost 5 bases. The CDR3 covers 16 residues. These data come from a study of type 1 regulatory T cells. Via MiXCR, TCRdb re-called the reads, giving one row per CDR3 protein. This table holds tens of thousands of distinct CDR3 sequences, around 20% found once. Study results and caveats: Type 1 regulatory T cells had a more restricted TCR repertoire than non-type 1 regulatory T cells.

This sequence originates from a human donor in good health. The chain has TRBV12-3 or TRBV12-4 and TRBJ2-1, with TRBD1 identical over 11 bases. Sample: cultured type 1 regulatory T (Tr1) cells, either the whole culture or a sorted fraction (not recorded which). Here the CDR3 DNA reads TGTGCCAGCAGTTCCGGACAGGGGGCGAGTAACAATGAGCAGTTCTTC. This gives the protein CASSSGQGASNNEQFF.